What follows describes a single T cell receptor (beta chain). This clonotype occurred many times. Its antigen has not been determined. Per-base quality was not reported, and no clone a single base away is much larger than it. Libraries were prepared through PCR. Sequenced using an Illumina HiSeq 2500. To normalize quantification of the TCRbeta repertoire, the TCR libraries were built with molecular barcoding that relied on unique molecular identifiers. In-frame beta chains were kept once TCRdb had trimmed the public reads at Q25 with fastp and called clones with MiXCR. Rows are combined by CDR3 protein, so each entry shows the most common genes and DNA. This sample holds under 300,000 distinct CDR3 sequences; 11% were observed only once. 20% to 25% of the sample is taken by the ten largest. Interpreted using the paper, the treatment or condition label stands for: allogeneic hematopoietic cell transplantation with graft depleted of TCRalphabeta T cells and CD19 B cells. Transplant recipients were children who received TCRalphabeta/CD19-depleted allogeneic hematopoietic cell grafts.

The record originates from a study of T-cell reconstitution after alpha-beta-depleted transplantation in children listed by TCRdb under 2016. Context from the whole study: Using TCR repertoire profiling, the study followed T-cell immune reconstitution in a quantitative way in children after TCRalphabeta/CD19-depleted allogeneic hematopoietic cell transplantation.

The CDR3 holds 14 amino acids from the cysteine to the phenylalanine. The read is trimmed to its CDR3 DNA, 42 bases read in frame from base 1. The germline V and J ends show losses of 3 bases and 0 bases respectively, and no gene match explains 4 bases of the junction. CDR1 and CDR2 are read off the germline V gene as SQVTM and ANQGSEA. Results the study describes overall, beyond this receptor: About two months after transplant, the apparently early recovery of alphabetaT-cell counts reportedly depended on just several hundred clones that had expanded rapidly and came from non-depleted graft cells. In some patients, high TCRbeta diversity at day 60 was attributed to recipient T cells and intrathymic progenitors that had survived conditioning. The frequencies of hyperexpanded clones fell over the following months, and after one year, T-cell counts and TCRbeta diversity were mostly attributed to newly produced T cells.

The source was peripheral blood, collected 180 days after TCRalphabeta/CD19-depleted stem cell transplant. The clonotype was recovered from a male patient aged 2-9 years who had a stem cell transplant for chronic granulomatous disease, so the T cells may come from the graft donor. The rearranged chain carries TRBV29-1 and TRBJ1-1; 7 middle bases align to TRBD1. The nucleotide sequence is given as TGCAGCGTTGATGCCGGGACAGTGAACACTGAAGCTTTCTTT. This sequence encodes CSVDAGTVNTEAFF.